Following are 5 T cell receptor beta chains from one sample sequenced in a study of CD8+CD57+ T cells in acquired aplastic anemia. TCR beta VDJ and CDR3 profiling used genomic DNA as template. TCRdb called the reads again in MiXCR, with one record for every CDR3 protein. The sample yields some 240,000 distinct CDR3 sequences, about 37% seen once. Input material: sorted CD4+, CD8+, or CD8+CD57+ T cells (not recorded which) from PBMCs. Receptors were obtained from a human donor in good health, serving as a control.

The CDR3 region is CSAPRLGRRILNTEAFF. CDR3 in DNA: TGCAGTGCCCCGCGCCTCGGACGGCGAATCTTGAACACTGAAGCTTTCTTT. The V and J genes are TRBV20-1 and TRBJ1-1; D is uncertain. The V gene's germline CDR1 is DFQATT and CDR2 SNEGSKA (reference sequence). The CDR3 length is 17 residues. V lost 6 bases, J lost 0 bases, and 23 bases lay in between.

The table lists this clonotype with many counts. J is TRBJ2-3 and V is TRBV7-8; 11 bases agree with TRBD2. From germline, CDR1 is SGHVS and CDR2 FQNEAQ. CDR3 length: 16 residues. The V and J ends lost 6 bases and 1 base, in that order; junction bases with no gene match: 6. This CDR3 is CASSQLAGARTDTQYF. The DNA for the CDR3 is TGTGCCAGCAGTCAACTAGCGGGGGCCCGCACAGATACGCAGTATTTT.

This clonotype was seen a handful of times. The V and J genes are TRBV5-4 and TRBJ2-1, with 9 bases that match TRBD2. Losses at the gene ends were 0 bases for V and 7 bases for J; bases not matched to a gene: 5. Germline values: CDR1 SGHNT, CDR2 YYREEE (reference sequence). The CDR3 consists of 15 residues. This CDR3 reads CASSLVLAGRNEQFF. CDR3 in DNA: TGTGCCAGCAGCTTGGTTCTAGCGGGAAGGAATGAGCAGTTCTTC.

In this sample, this clonotype turned up many times. The chain joins TRBV11-2 to TRBJ2-5; a possible D gene is TRBD2 (5 bases). This CDR3 is built from 14 residues. Trimming shortened V by 2 bases and J by 4 bases, and 11 bases separated the two germline ends. Germline assignment: CDR1 SGHAT and CDR2 FQNNGV. The CDR3 DNA sequence: TGTGCCAGCAGCTTACGCGGGTGGGTAGAGACCCAGTACTTC. Translated: CASSLRGWVETQYF.

The CDR3 spells CASSLGGSGGGTQYF. CDR3 DNA sequence: TGCGCCAGCAGCTTGGGAGGTTCCGGGGGTGGGACCCAGTACTTC. V and J are TRBV5-1 and TRBJ2-5; tentatively, D is TRBD2 (6 bases). Trimming removed 0 bases at V and 7 bases at J, with 16 bases between. This CDR3 has 15 amino acids. Germline loops: CDR1 SGHRS, CDR2 YFSETQ.